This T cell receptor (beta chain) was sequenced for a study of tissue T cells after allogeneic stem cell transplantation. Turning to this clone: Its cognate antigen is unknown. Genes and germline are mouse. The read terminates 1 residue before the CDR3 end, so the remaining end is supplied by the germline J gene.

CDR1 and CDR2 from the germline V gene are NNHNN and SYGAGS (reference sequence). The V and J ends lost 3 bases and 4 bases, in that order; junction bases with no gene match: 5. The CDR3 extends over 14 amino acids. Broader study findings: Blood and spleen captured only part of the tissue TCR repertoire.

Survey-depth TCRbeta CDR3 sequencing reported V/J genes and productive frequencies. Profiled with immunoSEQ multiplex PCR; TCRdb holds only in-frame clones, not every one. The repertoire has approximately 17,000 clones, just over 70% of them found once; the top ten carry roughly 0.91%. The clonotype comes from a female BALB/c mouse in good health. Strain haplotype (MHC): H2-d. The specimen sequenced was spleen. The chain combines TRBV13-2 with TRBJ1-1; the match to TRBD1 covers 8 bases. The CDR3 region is CASGGTGRVTEVFF. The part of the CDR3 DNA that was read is TGTGCCAGCGGTGGGACAGGGCGGGTCACAGAAGTCTTC.